The T cell receptor (beta chain) under discussion was sequenced for a study of shared clonotypes between healthy human individuals. Broader study findings: Tissue TCR repertoires likely differ from these blood-only repertoires.

The V gene's germline CDR1 is SEHNR and CDR2 FQNEAQ (reference sequence). Trimming took 3 bases from V and 1 from J, leaving 8 bases between them. The length of the CDR3 is 14 residues. Assay used: immunoSEQ multiplex PCR; TCRdb lists only in-frame clones, some missing. Here the sample spans about 2.4 million clones, more than 80% being singletons. With respect to this clone: What it binds is not known.

The chain is built from TRBV7-9 and TRBJ2-3; D gene uncertain. Specimen: naive CD4+ T cells sorted from blood. The sample's subset: CD45RA+ positively selected. This receptor was taken from a man younger than 35 in good health. CDR3 protein: CASSFLGRTDTQYF. The DNA of the CDR3 is TGTGCCAGCAGCTTCTTAGGGCGCACAGATACGCAGTATTTT.